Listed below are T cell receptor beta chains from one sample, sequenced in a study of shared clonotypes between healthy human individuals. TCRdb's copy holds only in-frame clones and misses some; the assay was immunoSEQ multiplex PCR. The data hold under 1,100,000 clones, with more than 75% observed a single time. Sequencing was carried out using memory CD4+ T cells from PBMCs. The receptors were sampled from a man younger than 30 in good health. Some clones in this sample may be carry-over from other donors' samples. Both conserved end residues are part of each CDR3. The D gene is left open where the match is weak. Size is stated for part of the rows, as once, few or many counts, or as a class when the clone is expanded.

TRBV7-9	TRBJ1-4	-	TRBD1	TGTGCCAGCAGCAGGGGACAGGGGGAAAAACTGTTTTTT	CASSRGQGEKLFF
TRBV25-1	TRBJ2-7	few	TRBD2	TGTGCCAGCAGTGCTCCTAGCGGCCCGTACGAGCAGTACTTC	CASSAPSGPYEQYF
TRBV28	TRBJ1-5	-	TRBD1	TGTGCCAGCAATTGGGGACAGGGAGATCAGCCCCAGCATTTT	CASNWGQGDQPQHF
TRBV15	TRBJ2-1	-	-	TGTGCCACCAGCAGAGATCGGGGGGCTTACAATGAGCAGTTCTTC	CATSRDRGAYNEQFF
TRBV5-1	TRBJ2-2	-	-	TGCGCCAGCAGCCCTGGGGGCACACCCGGGGAGCTGTTTTTT	CASSPGGTPGELFF
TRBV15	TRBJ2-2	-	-	TGTGCCACCAGCAGAGATCGCGCAGGGAACACCGGGGAGCTGTTTTTT	CATSRDRAGNTGELFF
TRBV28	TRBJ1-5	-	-	TGTGCCAGCAGACTCCGGGGTCAGCCCCAGCATTTT	CASRLRGQPQHF
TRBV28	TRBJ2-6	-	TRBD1	TGTGCCAGCAGTTTTCTCAGGTGGGACAGGGCCGTCCTGACTTTC	CASSFLRWDRAVLTF
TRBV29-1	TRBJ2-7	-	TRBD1	TGCAGCGTCGGGACAGGGACCTACGAGCAGTACTTC	CSVGTGTYEQYF
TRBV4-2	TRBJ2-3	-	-	TGTGCCAGCAGCCAGGGATCGAGGACCGACACAGATACGCAGTATTTT	CASSQGSRTDTDTQYF
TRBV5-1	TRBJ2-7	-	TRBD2	TGCGCCAGCAGCTTGGAAAGCGGGAGGGCCTACGAGCAGTACTTC	CASSLESGRAYEQYF
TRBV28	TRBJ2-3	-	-	TGTGCCAGCAGTTTCAGAGATACGCAGTATTTT	CASSFRDTQYF
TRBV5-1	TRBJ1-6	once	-	TGCGCCAGCAGCTTGAAGGTCCGGGAGGATTCACCCCTCCACTTT	CASSLKVREDSPLHF
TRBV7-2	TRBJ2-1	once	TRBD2	TGTGCCAGCAGCTTAGGGGCGGGAGGGCCCAATGAGCAGTTCTTC	CASSLGAGGPNEQFF
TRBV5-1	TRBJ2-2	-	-	TGCGCCAGCAGCTTGTCTGGCAGGGAGAACACCGGGGAGCTGTTTTTT	CASSLSGRENTGELFF
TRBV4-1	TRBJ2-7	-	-	TGCGCCAGCAGCCAAGTTCATGCCTACGAGCAGTACTTC	CASSQVHAYEQYF
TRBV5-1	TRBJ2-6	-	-	TGCGCCAGCAGCACGACCAGGCAGGGCCTCTCTGGGGCCAACGTCCTGACTTTC	CASSTTRQGLSGANVLTF
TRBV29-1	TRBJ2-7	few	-	TGCAGCGCCCGAGGAGGTGGAGTCAACGAGCAGTACTTC	CSARGGGVNEQYF
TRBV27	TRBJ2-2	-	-	TGTGCCAGCAGTATGACGGGACTCCCGAACACCGGGGAGCTGTTTTTT	CASSMTGLPNTGELFF
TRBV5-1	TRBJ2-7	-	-	TGCGCCAGCAGCGCCAGGGGCGACTACGAGCAGTACTTC	CASSARGDYEQYF
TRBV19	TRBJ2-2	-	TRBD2	TGTGCCAGTAAGAATAGCGGGACGGCCGGGGAGCTGTTTTTT	CASKNSGTAGELFF
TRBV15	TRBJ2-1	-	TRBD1	TGTGCCACCAGCAGGCCGGACAGGGCACGGAATGAGCAGTTCTTC	CATSRPDRARNEQFF
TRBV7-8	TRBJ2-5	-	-	TGTGCCAGCAGCTTCTCCCGTGTGGCTAACTGGCGAGAGACCCAGTACTTC	CASSFSRVANWRETQYF
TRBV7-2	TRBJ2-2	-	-	TGTGCCAGCAGCTTAATGGTCAGAGCCACCGGGGAGCTGTTTTTT	CASSLMVRATGELFF
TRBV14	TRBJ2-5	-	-	TGTGCCAGCAGCCCCAGGCTGTACCAAGAGACCCAGTACTTC	CASSPRLYQETQYF
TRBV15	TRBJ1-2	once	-	TGTGCCACCAGCAGCCCGTCTCAGGGTAACTATGGCTACACCTTC	CATSSPSQGNYGYTF
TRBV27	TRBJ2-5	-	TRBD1	TGTGCCAGCAGTTTAATAGCGACAGGGGGGCAAGAGACCCAGTACTTC	CASSLIATGGQETQYF